Shown below are 18 T cell receptor beta chains from a single sample sequenced in a study of T cell responses to AZD1222 COVID-19 vaccine. Sequencing was performed with immunoSEQ multiplex PCR; in TCRdb, only in-frame clones are kept and a portion is missing. This sample carries 120,000 or so clones, about 91% of them seen once, and the ten largest clones take 2.8%. The sample in question was peripheral blood, obtained on day 0 of AZD1222 vaccination. The receptors derive from an adult in good health.

The chain is built from TRBV7-3 and TRBJ2-2; no clear D gene. The germline gives CDR1 SGHTA, CDR2 FQGTGA. The V and J ends lost 5 bases and 1 base respectively, with 8 bases between them. The CDR3 extends over 14 amino acids. The CDR3 nucleotides are TGTGCCAGCAGCACGTCTGGGAACACCGGGGAGCTGTTTTTT. Translation: CASSTSGNTGELFF. The whole variable domain, filled in from reference TRBV7-3 and TRBJ2-2, reads GAGVSQTPSNKVTEKGKYVELRCDPISGHTALYWYRQSLGQGPEFLIYFQGTGAADDSGLPNDRFFAVRPEGSVSTLKIQRTERGDSAVYLCASSTSGNTGELFFGEGSRLTVL.

V gene TRBV12-3 or TRBV12-4 combines with J gene TRBJ2-1; D remains ambiguous. Between the trimmed V and J ends, which lost 5 bases and 9 bases, there was a span of 14 bases. The CDR3 is 13 residues long. CDR3 loop: CASSPNGGTEQFF. CDR3 bases: TGTGCCAGCAGTCCCAACGGCGGTACTGAGCAGTTCTTC.

In this sample, this clone turned up once. This chain uses TRBV4-2 with TRBJ2-4; maybe TRBD1 (7 bases). Trimming took off 7 bases at V and 7 bases at J, with 29 bases between the two ends. The CDR3 is made up of 18 amino acids. Per germline, CDR1 LGHNA and CDR2 YNFKEQ. The CDR3 loop reads CASTRGLAAGGIINIQYF. The DNA of the CDR3 is TGTGCCAGCACCCGGGGATTAGCGGCAGGGGGGATTATTAACATTCAGTACTTC.

This chain joins TRBV4-2 and TRBJ2-3; D ambiguous. This CDR3 has 12 amino acids. Germline CDR1 is LGHNA and CDR2 is YNFKEQ. Trimming stripped 4 bases from V and 6 bases from J, with 8 bases between. The CDR3 reads CASSLDHDTQYF. As DNA, the CDR3 is TGTGCCAGCAGCCTTGATCACGATACGCAGTATTTT.

The chain has TRBV6-5 and TRBJ2-7; the D is unclear. Per the germline V gene, CDR1 is MNHEY and CDR2 is SVGAGI. The CDR3 extends over 12 amino acids. V was clipped by 5 bases and J by 3 bases, with 8 bases between them. The DNA for the CDR3 is TGTGCCAGCAGTCCTGGGGTCTACGAGCAGTACTTC. Translation: CASSPGVYEQYF.

This sequence joins TRBV5-4 and TRBJ1-3; D gene uncertain. This CDR3 is 14 amino acids long. Trimming pared 5 bases from V and 0 bases from J, leaving 9 bases between. Germline values: CDR1 SGHNT, CDR2 YYREEE (reference sequence). CDR3 DNA: TGTGCCAGCAGAAAGTGGGGCTCTGGAAACACCATATATTTT. Translation gives CASRKWGSGNTIYF.

Points on this clone: It is likely a read error, because the conserved phenylalanine at the end of the CDR3 is missing. It is unclear where the CDR3 begins or ends on the DNA, so no DNA is shown, and the CDR3 is as TCRdb lists it. V and J are TRBV7-9 and TRBJ1-2. Germline V lookup: CDR1 SEHNR, CDR2 FQNEAQ (reference sequence). The CDR3 sequence runs 13 residues, both termini included. The CDR3 loop is CASSSKNFIAGTV.

The chain recombines TRBV7-9 with TRBJ2-3, with D uncertain. The germline V gene has CDR1 SEHNR and CDR2 FQNEAQ (reference sequence). Trimming removed 5 bases at V and 4 bases at J, with 10 bases between. This CDR3 is 13 amino acids long. The CDR3 bases are TGTGCCAGCAGCCGAAAGACTGCAGATACGCAGTATTTT. Its protein is CASSRKTADTQYF.

The genes are TRBV2 and TRBJ1-3; unclear D gene. Between the trimmed V and J ends, which lost 1 base and 0 bases, there was a span of 10 bases. CDR1 and CDR2 (germline): SNHLY, FYNNEI. The CDR3 sequence is 16 residues long. The CDR3 region is CASSEGQIYSGNTIYF. In nucleotides, the CDR3 is TGTGCCAGCAGTGAAGGCCAGATTTACTCTGGAAACACCATATATTTT.

This CDR3 reads CASSDFGTGDEKLFF. DNA of the CDR3: TGTGCCAGCAGCGACTTCGGGACAGGAGATGAAAAACTGTTTTTT. The J gene is TRBJ1-4, the V gene TRBV6-1, with TRBD1 matching 8 bases. J gave up 6 bases and V 6 bases, and 9 bases lay outside the gene matches. The CDR3 is made up of 15 amino acids. The germline CDR1 and CDR2 sequences are MNHNS and SASEGT.

The chain employs TRBV5-4 and TRBJ2-7; 7 nucleotides match TRBD1. With 5 bases clipped from V and 2 bases from J, the junction kept 19 bases outside the gene matches. This CDR3 comprises 18 residues. In germline, CDR1 is SGHNT, CDR2 YYREEE (reference sequence). The CDR3 region has the DNA TGTGCCAGCAGTATTGGAAGTTTGGCACAGGGGACCCCCTACGAGCAGTACTTC. This sequence encodes CASSIGSLAQGTPYEQYF.

V usage is TRBV15 and J usage is TRBJ1-1, with D unclear. CDR3 length: 15 residues. The germline CDR1 and CDR2 sequences are LNHNV and YYDKDF (reference sequence). V lost 0 bases and J 1 base, leaving 9 bases between the germline ends. The CDR3 nucleotides are TGTGCCACCAGCAGAGATCTAAAAGAGAACACTGAAGCTTTCTTT. Translation: CATSRDLKENTEAFF.

CDR3 protein: CASSSTGTATEAFF. CDR3 DNA sequence: TGTGCCAGCAGCTCCACCGGGACAGCTACTGAAGCTTTCTTT. The rearrangement links TRBV7-2 to TRBJ1-1; 7 nucleotides agree with TRBD1. The V gene end was trimmed by 4 bases and the J gene end by 5 bases; junction bases not matched to a gene: 7. This CDR3 has 14 residues. The germline gives CDR1 SGHTA, CDR2 FQGNSA.

In the case of this clone: A read error may produce the germline difference seen at one junction end. The chain employs TRBV7-9 and TRBJ2-1; D not certain. This CDR3 contains 12 residues. From germline, CDR1 is SEHNR and CDR2 FQNEAQ (reference sequence). The DNA for the CDR3 is TGTGCCAGCAGCATCCGGGTGCTCCCTCCGGTCTTC. Translating gives CASSIRVLPPVF.

The chain joins TRBV6-2 or TRBV6-3 to TRBJ1-1; TRBD1 is a possible D gene (5 bases). Per germline, CDR1 MNHEY and CDR2 SVGEGT. The CDR3 consists of 14 residues. The V gene lost 6 bases and the J gene lost 5 bases, with 16 bases spanning the gap. In nucleotides, the CDR3 is TGTGCCAGCAGCCTCGTGCCAGGGCCTACTGAAGCTTTCTTT. Its protein is CASSLVPGPTEAFF.

This clone appeared a few times. The chain joins TRBV4-2 to TRBJ2-7; D unclear. The CDR3 extends over 12 amino acids. The V end was cut by 1 base, the J end by 5 bases, with 6 bases between. In germline, CDR1 is LGHNA, CDR2 YNFKEQ. CDR3 sequence reads: CASSQGNDEQYF. CDR3 DNA sequence: TGTGCCAGCAGCCAAGGGAACGACGAGCAGTACTTC.

This clone has a single count. This sequence joins TRBV11-2 and TRBJ2-3; the D gene could be TRBD1 or TRBD2 (5 bases each). The germline V and J ends were trimmed by 6 bases and 4 bases, with 11 bases remaining between them. CDR3 length: 13 amino acids. CDR1 SGHAT and CDR2 FQNNGV come from the germline V gene. Here the CDR3 DNA reads TGTGCCAGCAGAGCAGGGAGCTCAGATACGCAGTATTTT. Translation gives CASRAGSSDTQYF. Variable domain in full (rest from reference TRBV11-2 and TRBJ2-3): EAGVAQSPRYKIIEKRQSVAFWCNPISGHATLYWYQQILGQGPKLLIQFQNNGVVDDSQLPKDRFSAERLKGVDSTLKIQPAKLEDSAVYLCASRAGSSDTQYFGPGTRLTVL.

This clone was recorded only once. The chain recombines TRBV6-1 with TRBJ1-2, with 9 positions matching TRBD1. Germline V gene lookup returns CDR1 MNHNS and CDR2 SASEGT. This CDR3 has 18 amino acids. V trimming: 4 bases; J trimming: 4 bases; junction bases outside the gene matches: 16. CDR3 bases: TGTGCCAGCAGTGGGTCAGGACAGGGGTACGGATGGGGCTATGGCTACACCTTC. Translation: CASSGSGQGYGWGYGYTF.